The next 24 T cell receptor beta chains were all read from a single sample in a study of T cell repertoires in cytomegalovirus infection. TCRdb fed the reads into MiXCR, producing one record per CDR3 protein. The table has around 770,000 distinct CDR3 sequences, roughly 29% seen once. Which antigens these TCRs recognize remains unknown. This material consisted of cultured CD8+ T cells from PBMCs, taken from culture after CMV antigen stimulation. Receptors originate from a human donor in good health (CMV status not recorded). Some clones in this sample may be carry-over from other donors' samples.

CDR3: CSARDRGQGAETQYF. As DNA, the CDR3 is TGCAGTGCTAGAGACCGCGGGCAGGGGGCAGAGACCCAGTACTTC. This chain links TRBV20-1 with TRBJ2-5; the match to TRBD1 covers 8 bases. After removal of 0 bases from V and 4 bases from J, the junction contained 7 bases not matched to a gene. The CDR3 sequence is 15 residues long. CDR1 is DFQATT and CDR2 is SNEGSKA in the germline V gene (reference sequence).

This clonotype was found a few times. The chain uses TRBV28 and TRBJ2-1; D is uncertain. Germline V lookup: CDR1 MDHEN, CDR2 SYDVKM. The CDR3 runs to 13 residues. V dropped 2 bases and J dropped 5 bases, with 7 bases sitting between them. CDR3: CASSLRRHNEQFF. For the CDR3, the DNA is TGTGCCAGCAGTTTACGGCGACACAATGAGCAGTTCTTC.

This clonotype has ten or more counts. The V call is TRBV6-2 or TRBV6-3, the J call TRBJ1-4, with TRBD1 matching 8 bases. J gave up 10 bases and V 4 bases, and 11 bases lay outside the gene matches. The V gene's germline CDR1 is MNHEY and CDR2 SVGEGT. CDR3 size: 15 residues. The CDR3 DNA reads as TGTGCCAGCAGTTCCACCGGGACAGGAAGAAGAAAACTGTTTTTT. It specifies CASSSTGTGRRKLFF.

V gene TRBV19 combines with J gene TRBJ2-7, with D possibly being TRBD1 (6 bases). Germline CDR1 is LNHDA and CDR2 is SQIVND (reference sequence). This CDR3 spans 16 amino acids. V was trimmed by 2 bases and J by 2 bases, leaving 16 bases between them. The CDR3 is CASSINGETGAYEQYF. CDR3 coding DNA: TGTGCCAGTAGTATAAATGGTGAGACAGGAGCCTACGAGCAGTACTTC.

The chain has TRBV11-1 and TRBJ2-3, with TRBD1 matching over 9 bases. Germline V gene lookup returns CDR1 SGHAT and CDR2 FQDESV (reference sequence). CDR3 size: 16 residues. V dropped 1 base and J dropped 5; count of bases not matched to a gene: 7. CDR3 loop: CASSLVFGTGIDTQYF. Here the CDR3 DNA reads TGTGCCAGCAGCTTAGTTTTTGGGACAGGGATAGATACGCAGTATTTT.

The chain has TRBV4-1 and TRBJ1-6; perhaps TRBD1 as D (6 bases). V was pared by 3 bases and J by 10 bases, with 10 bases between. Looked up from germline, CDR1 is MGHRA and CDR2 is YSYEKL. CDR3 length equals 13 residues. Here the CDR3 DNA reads TGCGCCAGCAGCCAGACAGGTGGATCACCCCTCCACTTT. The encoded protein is CASSQTGGSPLHF.

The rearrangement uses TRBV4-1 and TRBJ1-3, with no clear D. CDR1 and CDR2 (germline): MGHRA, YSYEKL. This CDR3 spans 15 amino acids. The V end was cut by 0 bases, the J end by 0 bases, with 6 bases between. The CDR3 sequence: CASSQESYSGNTIYF. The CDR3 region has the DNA TGCGCCAGCAGCCAAGAAAGTTACTCTGGAAACACCATATATTTT.

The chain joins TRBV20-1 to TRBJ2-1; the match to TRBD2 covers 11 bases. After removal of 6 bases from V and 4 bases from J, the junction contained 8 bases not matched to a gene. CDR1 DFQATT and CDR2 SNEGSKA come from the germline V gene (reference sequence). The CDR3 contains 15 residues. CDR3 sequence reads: CSALTSGEGYNEQFF. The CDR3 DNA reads TGCAGTGCACTGACTAGCGGGGAGGGGTACAATGAGCAGTTCTTC.

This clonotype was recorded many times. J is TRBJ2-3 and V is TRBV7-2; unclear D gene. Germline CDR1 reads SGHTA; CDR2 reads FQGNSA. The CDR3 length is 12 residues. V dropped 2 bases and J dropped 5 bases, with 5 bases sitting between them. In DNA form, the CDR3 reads TGTGCCAGCAGCTTATATGGAGATACGCAGTATTTT. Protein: CASSLYGDTQYF.

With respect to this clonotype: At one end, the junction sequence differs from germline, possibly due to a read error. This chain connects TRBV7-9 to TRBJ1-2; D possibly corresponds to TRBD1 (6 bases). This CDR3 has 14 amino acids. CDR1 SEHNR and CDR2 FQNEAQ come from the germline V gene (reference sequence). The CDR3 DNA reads TGTGTCAGCAACAGGGACCCGGGGACCCATGGCTACACCTTC. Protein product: CVSNRDPGTHGYTF.

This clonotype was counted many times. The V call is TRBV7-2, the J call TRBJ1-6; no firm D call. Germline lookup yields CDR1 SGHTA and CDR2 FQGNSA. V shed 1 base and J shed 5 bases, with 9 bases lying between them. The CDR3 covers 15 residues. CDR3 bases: TGTGCCAGCAGCTTAGGAGGGAGCAATAATTCACCCCTCCACTTT. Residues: CASSLGGSNNSPLHF.

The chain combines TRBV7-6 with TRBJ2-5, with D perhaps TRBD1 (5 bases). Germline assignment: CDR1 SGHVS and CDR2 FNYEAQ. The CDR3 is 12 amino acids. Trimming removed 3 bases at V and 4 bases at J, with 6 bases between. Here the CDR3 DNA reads TGTGCCAGCAGCTTCGACAGAGAGACCCAGTACTTC. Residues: CASSFDRETQYF.

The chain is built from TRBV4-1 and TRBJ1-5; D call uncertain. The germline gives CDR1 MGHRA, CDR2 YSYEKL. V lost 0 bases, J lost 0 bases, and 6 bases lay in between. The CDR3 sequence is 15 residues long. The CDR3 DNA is TGCGCCAGCAGCCAAGAACGTGCTAGCAATCAGCCCCAGCATTTT. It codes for CASSQERASNQPQHF.

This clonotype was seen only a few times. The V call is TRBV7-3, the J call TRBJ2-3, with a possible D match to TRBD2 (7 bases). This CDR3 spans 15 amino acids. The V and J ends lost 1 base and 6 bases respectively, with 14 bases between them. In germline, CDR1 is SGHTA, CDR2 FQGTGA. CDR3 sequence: CASSLMGGARDTQYF. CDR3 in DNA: TGTGCCAGCAGCTTAATGGGGGGGGCTCGGGATACGCAGTATTTT.

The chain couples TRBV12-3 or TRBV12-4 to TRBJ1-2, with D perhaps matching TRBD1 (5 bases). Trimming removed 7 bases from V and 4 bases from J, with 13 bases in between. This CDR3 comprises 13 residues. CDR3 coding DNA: TGTGCCAGCACCGAGGGGACGGTCTATGGCTACACCTTC. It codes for CASTEGTVYGYTF.

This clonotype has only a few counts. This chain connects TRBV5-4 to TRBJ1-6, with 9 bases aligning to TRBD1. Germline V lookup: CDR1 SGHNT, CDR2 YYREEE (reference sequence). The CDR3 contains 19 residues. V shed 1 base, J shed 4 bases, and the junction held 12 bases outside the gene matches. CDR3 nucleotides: TGTGCCAGCAGCTTGTTTACAGGGGGCGACGGTCTGTATAATTCACCCCTCCACTTT. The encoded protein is CASSLFTGGDGLYNSPLHF.

CDR3 amino acids: CASSRAGRALTEAFF. The CDR3 nucleotides read TGCGCCAGCAGCCGAGCCGGACGGGCTTTAACTGAAGCTTTCTTT. The V gene is TRBV4-1, the J gene TRBJ1-1; no definite D call. The V end lost 4 bases, the J end lost 5 bases, and 17 bases lay between the germline ends. CDR1 and CDR2 (germline): MGHRA, YSYEKL. The CDR3 is made up of 15 amino acids.

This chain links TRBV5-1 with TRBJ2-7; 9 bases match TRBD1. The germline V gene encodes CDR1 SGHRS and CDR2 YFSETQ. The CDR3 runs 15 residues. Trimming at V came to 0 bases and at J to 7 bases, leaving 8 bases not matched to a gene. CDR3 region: CASSLDRGLWEEQYF. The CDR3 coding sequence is TGCGCCAGCAGCTTGGACAGGGGGCTTTGGGAAGAGCAGTACTTC.

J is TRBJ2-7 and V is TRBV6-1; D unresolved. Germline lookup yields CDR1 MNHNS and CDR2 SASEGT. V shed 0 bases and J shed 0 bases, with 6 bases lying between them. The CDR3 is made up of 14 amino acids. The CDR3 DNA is TGTGCCAGCAGTGAAGCCAGAACCTCCTACGAGCAGTACTTC. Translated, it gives CASSEARTSYEQYF.

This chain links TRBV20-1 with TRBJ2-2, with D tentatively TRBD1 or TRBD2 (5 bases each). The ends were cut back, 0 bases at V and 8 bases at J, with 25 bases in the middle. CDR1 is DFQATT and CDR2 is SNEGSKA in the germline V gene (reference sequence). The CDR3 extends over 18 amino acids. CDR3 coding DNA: TGCAGTGCTAGAGAGCAAGTTTGGGGCGGCGGGTCCCCGGGGGAGCTGTTTTTT. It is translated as CSAREQVWGGGSPGELFF.

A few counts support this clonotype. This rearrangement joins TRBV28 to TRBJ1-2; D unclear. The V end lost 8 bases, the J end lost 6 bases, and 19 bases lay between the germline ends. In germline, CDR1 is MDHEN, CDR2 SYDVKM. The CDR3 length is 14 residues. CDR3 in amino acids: CASYGQQPSHGYTF. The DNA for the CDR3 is TGTGCCAGCTATGGTCAACAGCCAAGCCATGGCTACACCTTC.

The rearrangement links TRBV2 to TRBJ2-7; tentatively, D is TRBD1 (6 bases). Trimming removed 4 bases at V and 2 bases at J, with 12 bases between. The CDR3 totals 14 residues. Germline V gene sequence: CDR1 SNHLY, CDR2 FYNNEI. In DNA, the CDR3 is TGTGCCAGCAGTGTTCGGCAGGGGCCCTACGAGCAGTACTTC. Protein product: CASSVRQGPYEQYF.

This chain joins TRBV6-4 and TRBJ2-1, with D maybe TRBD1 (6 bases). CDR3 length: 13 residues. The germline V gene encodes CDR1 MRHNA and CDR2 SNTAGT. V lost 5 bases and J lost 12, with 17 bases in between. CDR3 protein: CASSPFRDTLQFF. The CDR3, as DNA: TGTGCCAGCAGTCCTTTCCGGGACACCCTGCAGTTCTTC.

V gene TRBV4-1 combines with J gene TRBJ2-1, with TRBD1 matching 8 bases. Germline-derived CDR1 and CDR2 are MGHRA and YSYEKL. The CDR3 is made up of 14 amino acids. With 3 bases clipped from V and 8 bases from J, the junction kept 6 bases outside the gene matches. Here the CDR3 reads CASSHGQGIDEQFF. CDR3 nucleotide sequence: TGCGCCAGCAGCCACGGACAGGGTATCGATGAGCAGTTCTTC.